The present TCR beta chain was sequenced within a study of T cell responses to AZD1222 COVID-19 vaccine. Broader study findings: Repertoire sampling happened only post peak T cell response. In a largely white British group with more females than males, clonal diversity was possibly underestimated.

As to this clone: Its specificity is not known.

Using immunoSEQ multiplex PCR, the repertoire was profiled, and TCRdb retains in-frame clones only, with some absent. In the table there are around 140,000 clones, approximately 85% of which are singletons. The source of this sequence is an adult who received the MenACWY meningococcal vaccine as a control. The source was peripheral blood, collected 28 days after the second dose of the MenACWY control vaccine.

The CDR3 region has the DNA TGTGCCAGCAGCTTAGAGGGACAGGGGATGAACTATGGCTACACCTTC. Translation: CASSLEGQGMNYGYTF. The V and J genes are TRBV11-3 and TRBJ1-2, with TRBD1 matching 10 bases. This CDR3 is built from 16 residues. From germline, CDR1 is SGHNT and CDR2 YENEEA. The V and J ends lost 0 bases and 2 bases, in that order; junction bases with no gene match: 3.